This T cell receptor beta chain appears in the sequencing data of a study of monozygotic twins with inflammatory bowel disease. Study-wide results and caveats: The co-twins with IBD showed lower TCRbeta diversity (inverse Simpson) than their healthy siblings.

Comment on this clonotype: Its antigen is unidentified.

This CDR3 is 15 amino acids long. Total RNA, at roughly 3.5 ug, went into every TCR library. TCRdb derives one entry per CDR3 protein from the 5' RACE reads, leaving out DNA. This sample's table has approximately 330,000 distinct CDR3 sequences. Sequencing was performed on blood. The TCR originated in a human donor with ulcerative colitis or Crohn's disease, or a healthy co-twin of an affected twin (not recorded which). This chain connects TRBV12-3 or TRBV12-4 to TRBJ1-1; the TCRdb D gene call, TRBD1, has no DNA to confirm it. The CDR3 reads CASSLFAPSGTEAFF.